Below are 18 T cell receptor beta chains sequenced from a single sample in a study of T cells in women clearing cervical HPV infection. The protocol was immunoSEQ multiplex PCR, while the TCRdb copy is restricted to in-frame clones and leaves out a portion. This sample's table reports some 40,000 clones. The source material was blood buffy coat. Every receptor here comes from a woman aged 18 to 75 with a cervical HPV16 infection that either progressed to CIN3+ or cleared (not recorded which).

Regarding this clone: From the germline J gene comes the end of the CDR3, since the read stops 3 residues before it. The chain employs TRBV2 and TRBJ2-5; a weak D match, TRBD1 (5 bases). With 5 bases removed from V and 5 bases from J, the gap between germline ends came to 12 bases. This CDR3 has 13 amino acids. Germline CDR1 reads SNHLY; CDR2 reads FYNNEI. Incomplete CDR3 DNA: TGTGCCAGCAGTAGACAGACTTTTGAGACC. As protein: CASSRQTFET. The whole CDR3 is CASSRQTFETQYF.

Note on this clone: The read ends 3 residues before the CDR3 terminus; that terminus is restored from the germline J gene. V and J are TRBV7-3 and TRBJ2-3; D gene uncertain. Trimming cost V 5 bases and J 7 bases, with 19 bases left between them. The V gene's germline CDR1 is SGHTA and CDR2 FQGTGA. CDR3 length: 15 amino acids. CDR3 in amino acids: CASSPSPVTTNTQYF. The sequenced CDR3 bases are TGTGCCAGCAGCCCGAGCCCAGTAACGACAAATACG. Together with reference TRBV7-3 and TRBJ2-3, the CDR3 gives the full variable domain: GAGVSQTPSNKVTEKGKYVELRCDPISGHTALYWYRQSLGQGPEFLIYFQGTGAADDSGLPNDRFFAVRPEGSVSTLKIQRTERGDSAVYLCASSPSPVTTNTQYFGPGTRLTVL.

Concerning this clone: The CDR3 goes on 3 residues after the read ends, and that part is filled in from the germline J gene. This chain connects TRBV10-2 to TRBJ2-3, with D perhaps given as TRBD1 or TRBD2 (7 bases each). CDR3 size: 13 residues. Germline CDR1 and CDR2: WSHSY and SAAADI. Partial CDR3 DNA: TGCGCCAGCAGTTCGACAGGGAGGGAGACG. Its translation is CASSSTGRET. The full CDR3 is CASSSTGRETQYF.

Turning to this clone: Read sequence stops 3 residues before the CDR3 end, and the germline J gene provides the missing end. The genes are TRBV7-3 and TRBJ2-4, with 7 bases fitting TRBD2. The CDR3 contains 14 residues. Looked up from germline, CDR1 is SGHTA and CDR2 is FQGTGA. The DNA read from the CDR3 is TGTGCCAGCAGCTTAACGGGGGGTCCGGGGGGT. As protein: CASSLTGGPGG. The entire CDR3 is CASSLTGGPGGQYF.

On this clone itself: The sequence runs out 3 residues before the end of the CDR3; the remainder is reconstructed from the germline J gene. This chain uses TRBV18 with TRBJ2-3, with TRBD2 identical over 13 bases. CDR1 KGHSH and CDR2 LQKENI come from the germline V gene. CDR3 size: 15 residues. The sequenced CDR3 bases are TGTGCCAGCGGTAAACTAGCGGGAGGGCCGGACACG. It codes for CASGKLAGGPDT. In full, the CDR3 is CASGKLAGGPDTQYF.

As for this clone: The CDR3 end is not reached by the read, which stops 3 residues before it; the germline J gene fills it in. The rearrangement links TRBV20-1 to TRBJ2-1; D remains unclear. Germline-derived CDR1 and CDR2 are DFQATT and SNEGSKA (reference sequence). V shed 3 bases and J shed 0 bases, with 12 bases lying between them. The CDR3 has 15 amino acids. CDR3 residues: CSASQARSSYNEQFF. The part of the CDR3 DNA that was read is TGCAGTGCTAGTCAGGCGAGGAGCTCCTACAATGAG.

Details on this clone: Read data end 3 residues before the CDR3 end; the end is taken from the germline J gene. The chain recombines TRBV30 with TRBJ1-2; no clear D. The CDR3 is 12 residues long. Per the germline V gene, CDR1 is GTSNPN and CDR2 is SVGIG (reference sequence). CDR3 bases read: TGTGCCTGGAGTTCTGCCACAGATACC. This sequence encodes CAWSSATDT. The CDR3 as a whole reads CAWSSATDTYTF.

For this clone: Read coverage stops 3 residues before the CDR3 terminus; the germline J gene supplies the remainder. J is TRBJ1-6 and V is TRBV5-1; 9 positions match TRBD1. Unmatched junction bases numbered 10, after V lost 4 bases and J lost 5 bases. Germline-derived CDR1 and CDR2 are SGHRS and YFSETQ. This CDR3 is built from 17 residues. This CDR3 is CASSPGTGSANNSPLHF. Incomplete CDR3 DNA: TGCGCCAGCAGCCCCGGGACAGGGTCGGCTAATAATTCACCC.

Regarding this clone: The sequenced fragment ends 3 residues before the CDR3 boundary, so the rest is inferred from the germline J gene. The rearrangement uses TRBV11-2 and TRBJ1-6, with a tentative D call TRBD1 (5 bases). Germline-derived CDR1 and CDR2 are SGHAT and FQNNGV. V was cut by 1 base and J by 6 bases, with 10 bases left in between. This CDR3 comprises 15 residues. CDR3 bases read: TGTGCCAGCAGCTTAGGGGGCGGCATTAATTCACCC. Amino acids: CASSLGGGINSP. The complete CDR3 protein is CASSLGGGINSPLHF.

On this clone itself: The read ends 3 residues early relative to the CDR3; the germline J gene fills the gap. The chain links TRBV7-9 to TRBJ2-1, with D tentatively TRBD2 (6 bases). Trimming left V 4 bases short and J 3 bases short, with 10 bases between. This CDR3 comprises 14 residues. In germline, CDR1 is SEHNR, CDR2 FQNEAQ (reference sequence). The CDR3 region is CASSSGLHYNEQFF. CDR3 DNA, as far as it was read: TGTGCCAGCAGCTCGGGACTCCACTACAATGAG. Complete variable domain (other parts from reference TRBV7-9 and TRBJ2-1): DTGVSQNPRHKITKRGQNVTFRCDPISEHNRLYWYRQTLGQGPEFLTYFQNEAQLEKSRLLSDRFSAERPKGSFSTLEIQRTEQGDSAMYLCASSSGLHYNEQFFGPGTRLTVL.

Points on this clone: Read data end 3 residues before the CDR3 end; the end is taken from the germline J gene. This rearrangement joins TRBV10-3 to TRBJ2-3; perhaps TRBD2 as D (6 bases). This CDR3 region has 15 residues. Germline CDR1 reads ENHRY; CDR2 reads SYGVKD. The sequenced part of the CDR3 DNA is TGTGCCATCAGTGGTGACACTTCGGGGGTCCTAACG. This codes for CAISGDTSGVLT. The complete CDR3 protein is CAISGDTSGVLTQYF.

To note about this clone: The CDR3 end lies 3 residues beyond the end of the read and is filled in from the germline J gene. The genes are TRBV20-1 and TRBJ2-1; weak D call: TRBD1 (5 bases). V lost 0 bases and J 9 bases, leaving 15 bases between the germline ends. CDR3 length: 14 amino acids. CDR1 is DFQATT, CDR2 SNEGSKA, per germline (reference sequence). The CDR3 spells CSARDLDQGGEQFF. The covered CDR3 bases are TGCAGTGCTAGAGATCTCGATCAGGGCGGTGAG.

Of note for this clone: The read gets to within 3 residues of the CDR3 end, and the germline J gene fills in the rest. V and J are TRBV19 and TRBJ1-5; D not resolved. The CDR3 sequence is 14 residues long. Germline V lookup: CDR1 LNHDA, CDR2 SQIVND (reference sequence). V was cut by 6 bases and J by 0 bases, with 9 bases left in between. The CDR3 bases that were read are TGTGCCAGTAGCCTAACCCTTAGCAATCAGCCC. Its translation: CASSLTLSNQP. The whole CDR3 sequence is CASSLTLSNQPQHF.

For this clone: The read terminates 3 residues before the CDR3 end, so the remaining end is supplied by the germline J gene. J is TRBJ2-3 and V is TRBV9, with 13 bases that match TRBD2. CDR3 length equals 16 residues. Looked up from germline, CDR1 is SGDLS and CDR2 is YYNGEE. The CDR3 sequence is CASSRGLAGDRETQYF. Incomplete CDR3 DNA: TGTGCCAGCAGCCGCGGACTAGCGGGAGATAGAGAGACG.

Notes on this clone: Sequencing ends 3 residues short of the CDR3 end; the germline J gene provides the rest. V gene TRBV7-6 combines with J gene TRBJ2-2, with 7 positions matching TRBD1. The V segment lost 4 bases and the J segment 5 bases; nucleotides outside the gene matches: 7. This CDR3 has 15 residues. Germline V gene lookup returns CDR1 SGHVS and CDR2 FNYEAQ. CDR3 DNA, as far as it was read: TGTGCCAGCAGCTCCCCTGACAGGGCAACCGGGGAG. Amino acid sequence: CASSSPDRATGE. The whole CDR3 protein reads CASSSPDRATGELFF.

The part of the CDR3 DNA that was read is TGTGCCAGCAGCTTAGGCGCGGGTTGGAATGAG. Its translation: CASSLGAGWNE. The whole CDR3 is CASSLGAGWNEQFF. The chain has TRBV11-2 and TRBJ2-1; the D gene is possibly TRBD2 (5 bases). The read ends 3 residues early relative to the CDR3; the germline J gene fills the gap. Trimming stripped 1 base from V and 7 bases from J, with 11 bases between. This CDR3 comprises 14 residues. From germline, CDR1 is SGHAT and CDR2 FQNNGV.

Points on this clone: The CDR3 end falls 3 residues outside the read, so it is completed with the germline J gene. Other DNA sequences of this sample code for an identical CDR3. The rearrangement uses TRBV18 and TRBJ1-3; 8 bases match TRBD1. CDR1 and CDR2 (germline): KGHSH, LQKENI. The ends lost 3 bases at V and 1 base at J; junction bases unmatched: 8. This CDR3 comprises 17 residues. The CDR3 loop is CASSPENRGSSGNTIYF. The covered CDR3 bases are TGTGCCAGCTCACCGGAAAACAGGGGGAGTTCTGGAAACACC.

Concerning this clone itself: The read stops 3 residues short of the end of the CDR3; the missing end is completed from the germline J gene. The chain has TRBV24-1 and TRBJ2-6, with D tentatively TRBD1 or TRBD2 (6 bases each). The CDR3 has 18 residues. Germline V gives CDR1 KGHDR, CDR2 SFDVKD. Trimming removed 0 bases from V and 12 bases from J, with 23 bases in between. The sequenced CDR3 bases are TGTGCCACCAGTGATTTGCAAATGGGGCAGGGGAGGACCGGCGTC. It is translated as CATSDLQMGQGRTGV. The full CDR3 is CATSDLQMGQGRTGVLTF.